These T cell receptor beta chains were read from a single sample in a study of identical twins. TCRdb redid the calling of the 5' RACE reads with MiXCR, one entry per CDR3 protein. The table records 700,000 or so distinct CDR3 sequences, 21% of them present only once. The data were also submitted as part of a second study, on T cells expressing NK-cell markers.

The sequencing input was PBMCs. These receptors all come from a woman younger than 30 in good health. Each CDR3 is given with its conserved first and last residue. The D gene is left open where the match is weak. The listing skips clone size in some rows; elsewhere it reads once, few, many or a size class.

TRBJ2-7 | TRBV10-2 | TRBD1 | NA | TGCGCCAGCTTGGACAGGATGACCTACGAGCAGTACTTC | CASLDRMTYEQYF
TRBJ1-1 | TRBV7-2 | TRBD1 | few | TGTGCCAGCAGCTTAGCTGAGAGGGACAGGGGAGGGGGGCCTGAAGCTTTCTTT | CASSLAERDRGGGPEAFF
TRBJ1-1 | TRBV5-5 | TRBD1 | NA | TGTGCCAGCAGCTTGACTGGACAGGGCCGGAAAGCTTTCTTT | CASSLTGQGRKAFF
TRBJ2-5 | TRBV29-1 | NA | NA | TGCAGCGTTGGCAGGGCAGGAGGGGAGACCCAGTACTTC | CSVGRAGGETQYF
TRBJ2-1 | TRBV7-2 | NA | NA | TGTGCCAGCACCCCGAGTGGGCAGTACAATGAGCAGTTCTTC | CASTPSGQYNEQFF
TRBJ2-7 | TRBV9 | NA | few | TGTGCCAGCAGCGTAGGGGCGGGATCCTACGAGCAGTACTTC | CASSVGAGSYEQYF
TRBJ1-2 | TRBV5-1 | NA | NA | TGCGCCAGCAGCTTGGACGGGACAAACTATGGCTACACCTTC | CASSLDGTNYGYTF
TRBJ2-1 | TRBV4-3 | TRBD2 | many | TGCGCCAGCAGCCCCTCGGGACTAGCGATCTCCTACAATGAGCAGTTCTTC | CASSPSGLAISYNEQFF
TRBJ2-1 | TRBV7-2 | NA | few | TGTGCCAGCAGCCACATAAATGGGCGGAAGACCTACAATGAGCAGTTCTTC | CASSHINGRKTYNEQFF
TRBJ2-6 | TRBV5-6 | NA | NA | TGTGCCATGGGCTTGGGGGGGGCCAACGTCCTGACTTTC | CAMGLGGANVLTF
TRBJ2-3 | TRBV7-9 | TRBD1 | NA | TGTGCCAGCAGCTTCCGTAAGACAGGGGTAGGCACAGATACGCAGTATTTT | CASSFRKTGVGTDTQYF
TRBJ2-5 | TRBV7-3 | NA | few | TGTGCCAGCAGCCCCGAGCACGGGGGGACCCAGTACTTC | CASSPEHGGTQYF
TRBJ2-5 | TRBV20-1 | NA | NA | TGCAGTGCCATGGGCGTGCAGACCCAGTACTTC | CSAMGVQTQYF
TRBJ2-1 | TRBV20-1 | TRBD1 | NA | TGCAGTGTCCGCCGGGACAGGGGATACAATGAGCAGTTCTTC | CSVRRDRGYNEQFF
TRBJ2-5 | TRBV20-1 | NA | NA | TGCAGTGCTATCGGCAGCCAAGAGACCCAGTACTTC | CSAIGSQETQYF
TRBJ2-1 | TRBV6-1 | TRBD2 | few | TGTGCCAGCATTCTTAGCGGGGGTCATGAGCAGTTCTTC | CASILSGGHEQFF
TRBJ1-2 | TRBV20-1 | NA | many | TGCAGTGCTAGGGAGGATCCAGAGGGCTACACCTTC | CSAREDPEGYTF
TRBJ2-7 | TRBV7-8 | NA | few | TGTGCCAGCAGCTGGAGGATCTCCTACGAGCAGTACTTC | CASSWRISYEQYF
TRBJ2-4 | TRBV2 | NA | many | TGTGCCAGCAGTGCCGCGACGGGTATAGCCAAAAACATTCAGTACTTC | CASSAATGIAKNIQYF
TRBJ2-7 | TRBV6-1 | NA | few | TGTGCCAGCAGGGCGGGGGGACAGTCCTTCTACGAGCAGTACTTC | CASRAGGQSFYEQYF
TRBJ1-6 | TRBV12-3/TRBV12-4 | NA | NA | TGTGCCAGCAGTTTAGCCCTGGGGAATTCACCCCTCCACTTT | CASSLALGNSPLHF
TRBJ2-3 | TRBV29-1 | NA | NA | TGCAGCGTTGAAGAGACCCGGACGCAGTATTTT | CSVEETRTQYF
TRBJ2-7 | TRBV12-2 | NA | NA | TGTGCAAGTCGCTCTTCCGGGACAGGGACCCACGAGCAGTACTTC | CASRSSGTGTHEQYF
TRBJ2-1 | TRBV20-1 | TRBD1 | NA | TGCAGTGCTAAGAAGGGGACAGTTGTGGGCAATGAGCAGTTCTTC | CSAKKGTVVGNEQFF
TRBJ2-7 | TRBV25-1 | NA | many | TGTGCCAGCAGTGAAGATCCCCCCTACGAGCAGTACTTC | CASSEDPPYEQYF
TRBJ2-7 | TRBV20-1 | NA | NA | TGCAGTGCTAGAGCTCGGAGGCCCAACTCCTACGAGCAGTACTTC | CSARARRPNSYEQYF
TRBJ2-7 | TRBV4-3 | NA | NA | TGCGCCAGCAGCCAAGATGGGCAGTCGTTCTACGAGCAGTACTTC | CASSQDGQSFYEQYF
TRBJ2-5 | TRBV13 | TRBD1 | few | TGTGCCAGCAGCCCTAACCCCGCGACCCGGGGACAGAGAGAAGAGACCCAGTACTTC | CASSPNPATRGQREETQYF
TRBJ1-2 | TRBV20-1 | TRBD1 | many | TGCAGTGCTATGGGACAGGGCGAAAGAGGCTACACCTTC | CSAMGQGERGYTF
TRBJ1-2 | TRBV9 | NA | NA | TGTGCCAGCAGCGTACGGGGGTGGGGAGGCTACACCTTC | CASSVRGWGGYTF
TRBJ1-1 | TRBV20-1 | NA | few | TGCAGTGCTAGTGAAGGGTTCACTGAAGCTTTCTTT | CSASEGFTEAFF
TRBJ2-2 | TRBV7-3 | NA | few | TGTGCCAGCAGCCACGACGCAGGGAACACCGGGGAGCTGTTTTTT | CASSHDAGNTGELFF
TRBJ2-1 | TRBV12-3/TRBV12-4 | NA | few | TGTGCCAGCAGTTTAGGACAGCCCCCCGTTCTCTCCTACAATGAGCAGTTCTTC | CASSLGQPPVLSYNEQFF
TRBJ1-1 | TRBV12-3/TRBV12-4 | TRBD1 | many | TGTGCCAGCAGTTCCATCTCCTCGCAGGGGGAGACTGAAGCTTTCTTT | CASSSISSQGETEAFF
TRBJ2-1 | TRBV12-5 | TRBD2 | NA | TGTGCTAGTGGTTTGCAAGGCGGGGGGAATGAGCAGTTCTTC | CASGLQGGGNEQFF
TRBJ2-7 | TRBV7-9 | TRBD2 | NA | TGTGCCAGCAGCTTAGTCCTTCCGGGGGGTACCTACGAGCAGTACTTC | CASSLVLPGGTYEQYF
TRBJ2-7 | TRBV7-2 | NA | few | TGTGCCAGCAGCAGGATAGGGGCTACAAGCTCCTACGAGCAGTACTTC | CASSRIGATSSYEQYF
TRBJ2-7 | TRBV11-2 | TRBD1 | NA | TGTGCCAGCACCTTCGGGACAGGACCCTACGAGCAGTACTTC | CASTFGTGPYEQYF
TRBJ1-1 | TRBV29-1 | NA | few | TGCAGCGCCGGCATGGCGGCGCTGTCCCGAGCTTTCTTT | CSAGMAALSRAFF